This T cell receptor beta chain was found in a study of Graves' ophthalmopathy and Graves' hyperthyroidism. TCR beta CDR3 amplification used RNA transcripts. HTBI primers were employed in first-round RT-PCR, then a second-round multiplex PCR followed. Each CDR3 protein gets one entry after TCRdb re-called the multiplex PCR reads with MiXCR. In the table there are about 370,000 distinct CDR3 sequences, approximately 18% of which are singletons. This clonotype was seen at least ten times. CDR1 MDHEN and CDR2 SYDVKM come from the germline V gene. Trimming stripped 5 bases from V and 0 bases from J, with 13 bases between. The CDR3 runs to 15 residues.

The sequence derives from an adult woman with stable Graves' hyperthyroidism. V and J are TRBV28 and TRBJ1-2, with D perhaps matching TRBD1 (6 bases). The source material was peripheral blood. DNA of the CDR3: TGTGCCAGCAGTGCCTCATGGACAGCTAACTATGGCTACACCTTC. This gives the protein CASSASWTANYGYTF.